The subject of this entry is one TCR beta chain. The sample holds a few counts of this clonotype. Which antigen it targets is not known. No much larger clonotype is one base removed from it; base qualities were not supplied. Reading the germline V gene gives CDR1 SQVTM and CDR2 ANQGSEA. The V and J ends are trimmed by 5 bases and 0 bases, leaving 7 bases between them. Taken from cysteine to phenylalanine, the CDR3 has 12 residues. The sequence is cut down to CDR3 DNA, 36 bases in frame from base 1. The data were obtained in a study of human T cells and chemical hapten exposure (dated by TCRdb to about 2021). For the wider study: For sensitization, 2% DPC in acetone was applied to an approximately 2 cm by approximately 2 cm area of upper inner arm skin. Patients additionally received weekly therapeutic DPC doses to the scalp throughout the roughly 24-week study period. Patch testing was performed on the upper back with Finn chambers containing 0.01% DPC, and the patch tests were scored after 6 days according to International Contact Dermatitis Research Group standards. The mostly female patient cohort included alopecia areata with under or over 50% scalp involvement, alopecia totalis and alopecia universalis. Libraries were pooled for sequencing, and per-sample TCR yields varied mainly because of small differences in library volumes within the pool. Peripheral blood TCR repertoire changes were tracked in vivo in alopecia patients during primary and secondary sensitization to the hapten diphenylcyclopropenone (DPC). Patient blood was sampled pre-sensitization (week 0) and at 2, 6 and about 24 weeks after DPC sensitization. For TCR sequencing, blood came from 25 to 35 alopecia patients at anywhere from one to four time points (pre-sensitization, 2, 6 and 24 weeks). General study outcomes and caveats: Because all patients had alopecia, a presumed autoimmune disease, the immune response of the patients might differ from that of healthy individuals. After repeated subsampling, changes were observed in the strength of the expansion versus patch-test correlation and in the threshold at which the correlation became significant. Significantly more large CDR3 similarity clusters were formed by expanded TCRs than by pre-sensitization or healthy control sets, consistent with antigen-driven responses. Patch test score correlated positively with the number of PT1 expanded TCRs, reaching significance at thresholds 8, 16 and 32 but not at 4. DPC sensitization did not change how many TCRs were above 1 in 1000 frequency, and no evidence was found of alterations in global repertoire structure.

Sample time point, as interpreted from the label and publication: pre-sensitization, week 0. The treatment or condition tag for this specimen amounts to: therapeutic diphenylcyclopropenone sensitization with weekly scalp DPC. Blood at each patch-test visit was drawn before the patch test was applied. Patients were considered eligible if aged 18 to 70, diagnosed with alopecia and deemed suitable for DPC therapy, and patients were excluded if pregnant. Total RNA was isolated from unfractionated whole blood collected in Tempus Blood RNA tubes. Library prep was done by RACE. The instrument was a NextSeq 500. Library preparation attached unique molecular identifiers to individual cDNA molecules for quantitative, reproducible TCR counting. From each blood RNA sample, both TCR alpha and TCR beta chains were sequenced. The source study handled its data this way. A median of about 87,000 TCRs per sample was observed, with a range of roughly 23,224 to 700,000. The Decombinator software suite was used to annotate the V, J and CDR3 of the TCR reads. To make PS versus PT1 abundance plots, every sample was subsampled to the same number of TCRs (28,000). Expanded TCRs were defined as absent before sensitization and observed at least eight times at the 2-week time point. In-frame beta chains were kept once TCRdb had trimmed the public reads at Q25 with fastp and called clones with MiXCR. Every distinct CDR3 protein forms one entry, paired with its most common genes and DNA. The V and J calls were determined by TCRdb, not by the authors. This sample comprises roughly 90,000 distinct CDR3 sequences, 8% to 10% of them detected only once. The ten largest make up around 4% of the sample.

This material consisted of whole blood, taken in connection with sensitization to the hapten diphenylcyclopropenone (DPC). The receptor was isolated from a woman aged 40-49 years with alopecia areata. Some clones in this sample may be carry-over from other donors' samples. The rearranged chain carries TRBV29-1 and TRBJ1-1; too little of a D gene remains to name it. The CDR3 loop reads CSVRGMNTEAFF. The bases read TGCAGCGTTCGGGGTATGAACACTGAAGCTTTCTTT.